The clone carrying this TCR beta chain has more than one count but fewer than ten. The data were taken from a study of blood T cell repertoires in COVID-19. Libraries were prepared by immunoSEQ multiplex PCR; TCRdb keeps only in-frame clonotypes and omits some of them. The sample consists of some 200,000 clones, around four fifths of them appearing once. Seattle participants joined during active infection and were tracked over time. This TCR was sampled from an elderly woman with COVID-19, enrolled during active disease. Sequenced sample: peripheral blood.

The chain's CDR3 is CASSSTLLAGARETQYF. The CDR3, as DNA: TGCGCCAGCAGCTCAACTCTACTAGCGGGGGCCAGGGAGACCCAGTACTTC. This chain links TRBV5-1 with TRBJ2-5; 11 bases agree with TRBD2. This CDR3 comprises 17 residues. CDR1 is SGHRS and CDR2 is YFSETQ in the germline V gene. Trimming removed 3 bases from V and 5 bases from J; junction bases left unmatched: 12.